The 3 T cell receptor beta chains reported below all come from one sample, sequenced in a study of CD8 T cells in ankylosing spondylitis. General observations from the study: What appeared characteristic of ankylosing spondylitis blood was a TCR beta motif of under 10 highly homologous variants.

TCRdb independently ran MiXCR on the 5' RACE reads; one entry per CDR3 protein. The sample has 400,000 or so distinct CDR3 sequences, 20% to 30% seen once. No cognate antigen is known for these TCRs. The sequenced material came from blood, either unsorted or a sorted T cell fraction (not recorded which). All receptors derive from a male donor with ankylosing spondylitis.

This chain uses TRBV29-1 with TRBJ2-2; 8 positions match TRBD1. The ends lost 1 base at V and 1 base at J; junction bases unmatched: 8. From germline, CDR1 is SQVTM and CDR2 ANQGSEA. The CDR3 spans 17 residues. In DNA form, the CDR3 reads TGCAGCGTTGAAGCAGGTCCCGGGACAGGGAACACCGGGGAGCTGTTTTTT. This gives the protein CSVEAGPGTGNTGELFF.

The CDR3 loop is CASSLDPGTGDHGYTF. CDR3 DNA: TGCGCCAGCAGCTTGGATCCCGGGACAGGGGACCATGGCTACACCTTC. The chain combines TRBV5-1 with TRBJ1-2, with 10 bases fitting TRBD1. The CDR3 covers 16 residues. Trimming took 0 bases from V and 6 from J; bases not matched to a gene: 8. CDR1 is SGHRS, CDR2 YFSETQ, per germline.

This clonotype occurred a few times. V usage is TRBV29-1 and J usage is TRBJ2-5, with D possibly TRBD1 on 7 matching bases. The V gene lost 1 base and the J gene lost 5 bases, with 14 bases spanning the gap. The CDR3 spans 14 residues. The V gene's germline CDR1 is SQVTM and CDR2 ANQGSEA. Written as DNA, the CDR3 is TGCAGCGTTGAAGGGCGGACAGGAGGGGAGACCCAGTACTTC. Protein sequence: CSVEGRTGGETQYF. Together with reference TRBV29-1 and TRBJ2-5, the CDR3 gives the full variable domain: SAVISQKPSRDICQRGTSLTIQCQVDSQVTMMFWYRQQPGQSLTLIATANQGSEATYESGFVIDKFPISRPNLTFSTLTVSNMSPEDSSIYLCSVEGRTGGETQYFGPGTRLLVL.